These 9 T cell receptor beta chains originate from one sample sequenced in a study of blood T cells in healthy people across ages (dated by TCRdb to about 2015). Receptors were amplified or captured by 5' RACE. Sequenced using an Illumina HiSeq 2500. A second PCR of 7 to 11 cycles was run with a J-beta primer mix and a sample-barcoded 5' primer. The public reads were reprocessed in TCRdb via fastp at Q25 and MiXCR, keeping in-frame beta chains. For every CDR3 protein sequence, its rows merge into one entry that carries the most common genes and DNA. The sample table records roughly 2 million distinct CDR3 sequences; just under 50% of these occur just once. 2.1% of the sample rests with the top ten. Sequences were obtained from blood. The receptors were gathered from a woman aged 40 to 50 in good health.

V is TRBV4-2 and J is TRBJ1-1; 8 nucleotides match TRBD1. This CDR3 region has 17 residues. Germline-derived CDR1 and CDR2 are LGHNA and YNFKEQ. Germline trimming cut 0 bases from V and 0 bases from J; bases unmatched to any gene: 6. The CDR3 DNA sequence: TGTGCCAGCAGCCAAGATACTTGGACAGGGCTGAACACTGAAGCTTTCTTT. It translates to CASSQDTWTGLNTEAFF.

The chain employs TRBV20-1 and TRBJ2-1, with D tentatively TRBD1 (5 bases). The V end lost 2 bases, the J end lost 4 bases, and 9 bases lay between the germline ends. The CDR3 is 13 residues long. Per germline, CDR1 DFQATT and CDR2 SNEGSKA (reference sequence). DNA of the CDR3: TGCAGTGCTAGAAGGGGCTATTACAATGAGCAGTTCTTC. It codes for CSARRGYYNEQFF.

The chain uses TRBV2 and TRBJ2-3; TRBD1 or TRBD2 may be the D gene (5 bases each). Trimming shortened V by 9 bases and J by 2 bases, and 15 bases separated the two germline ends. Germline assignment: CDR1 SNHLY and CDR2 FYNNEI. This CDR3 has 14 amino acids. The CDR3 here is CASSPGRLTDTQYF. CDR3 nucleotide sequence: TGTGCCAGTTCGCCGGGACGGCTCACAGATACGCAGTATTTT.

The V call is TRBV9, the J call TRBJ1-2, with D possibly being TRBD1 (5 bases). V was pared by 1 base and J by 8 bases, with 12 bases between. CDR3 length: 13 residues. CDR1 is SGDLS and CDR2 is YYNGEE in the germline V gene. The DNA for the CDR3 is TGTGCCAGCAGCGTACAGAACAGGCACGGCTACACCTTC. It specifies CASSVQNRHGYTF.

The table lists this clonotype with many counts. The gene calls are TRBV7-2 and TRBJ2-7; D is unclear. Germline values: CDR1 SGHTA, CDR2 FQGNSA. The CDR3 spans 14 residues. With 1 base removed from V and 0 bases from J, the gap between germline ends came to 7 bases. The CDR3 sequence: CASSLDYSSYEQYF. The CDR3 region has the DNA TGTGCCAGCAGCTTAGACTACAGCTCCTACGAGCAGTACTTC.

The V and J genes are TRBV6-1 and TRBJ1-5; D remains ambiguous. The CDR3 has 13 amino acids. Between the trimmed V and J ends, which lost 10 bases and 2 bases, there was a span of 12 bases. Per the germline V gene, CDR1 is MNHNS and CDR2 is SASEGT. CDR3: CATAQWRNQPQHF. The CDR3 bases are TGTGCCACCGCCCAATGGCGCAATCAGCCCCAGCATTTT.

The chain is built from TRBV20-1 and TRBJ2-7; maybe TRBD2 (7 bases). CDR1 DFQATT and CDR2 SNEGSKA come from the germline V gene (reference sequence). This CDR3 has 12 amino acids. DNA of the CDR3: TGCACCTCAAGGGGGGGCTCCTACGAGCAGTACTTC. As protein: CTSRGGSYEQYF.

CDR3 DNA sequence: TGTGCCAGCAGCCCTCAGAAGAATAATGAAAAACTGTTTTTT. This sequence encodes CASSPQKNNEKLFF. This chain connects TRBV7-9 to TRBJ1-4, with D unresolved. From germline, CDR1 is SEHNR and CDR2 FQNEAQ (reference sequence). V was pared by 5 bases and J by 4 bases, with 11 bases between. CDR3 size: 14 residues.

Concerning this clonotype itself: This may stem from a read error, because a much larger clone lies one nucleotide away. This chain joins TRBV2 and TRBJ2-7; D gene unclear. The V gene lost 3 bases and the J gene lost 1 base, with 13 bases spanning the gap. Germline CDR1 is SNHLY and CDR2 is FYNNEI. This CDR3 spans 15 amino acids. The CDR3 region has the DNA TGTGCCAGCAGTGAGCCGGGTTCGGATTCCTACGAGCAGTACTTC. It is translated as CASSEPGSDSYEQYF. Looking up the rest from reference TRBV2 and TRBJ2-7 gives the full variable domain: EPEVTQTPSHQVTQMGQEVILRCVPISNHLYFYWYRQILGQKVEFLVSFYNNEISEKSEIFDDQFSVERPDGSNFTLKIRSTKLEDSAMYFCASSEPGSDSYEQYFGPGTRLTVT.